This T cell receptor (beta chain) derives from a study of T cells in narcolepsy (dated by TCRdb to between 2017 and 2018). Notes on the research overall: Patients with narcolepsy type 1 or type 2 (NT1, NT2) were enrolled in the study together with healthy control donors. The study used TCR Vbeta sequencing to track clonotypes in blood and CSF while looking for autoreactive T cells in narcolepsy patients that target self-antigens of hypocretin neurons (hypocretin, TRIB2).

For TCR Vbeta sequencing, memory CD4+ T cells were sorted ex vivo from the peripheral blood of narcolepsy patients and healthy controls. With regard to this clone: The clone's antigen remains unknown. Base quality data are lacking; no much larger clone is found one base away.

Paper-wide results and their limitations: Numbers of sequenced blood memory CD4+ clonotypes were comparable, averaging about 39,494 in patients and roughly 30,000 in controls. Plots that compared CSF and blood CD4+ T cell clonotypes from the same patient highlighted HCRT-specific and TRIB2-specific autoreactive clonotypes. According to the report, autoreactive clonotypes were detected serially in the blood of the same patients and of different patients, but not in healthy controls. No sequences matching autoreactive T cell clones were present in some of the blood memory CD4+ repertoires from patients and controls.

To prepare the library, the immunoSEQ multiplex PCR assay was applied. In its TCRdb copy, this immuneACCESS table keeps in-frame sequences only and misses some clones. Where compared with another copy, unresolved V genes explain less than half of these, and the others have no known cause. Here the sample has almost 25,000 clones; less than 70% occur a single time. 9% to 15% of the sample belongs to the ten largest clones. V loses 1 base of germline sequence and J loses 5 bases, and the interval between the two ends is 11 bases. CDR3 length: 13 amino acids, cysteine to phenylalanine. Solely the CDR3 DNA is kept, with 39 bases framed from the first base. The germline V gene encodes CDR1 GTSNPN and CDR2 SVGIG (reference sequence).

The V and J genes are TRBV30 and TRBJ2-5; TRBD1 is a weak D gene call, 5 bases matching. This clonotype originated in a human donor in good health. Sample: memory (CD45RA-) CD4+ T cells from blood. Explained via the paper, the cell subset or site label denotes: memory T cells sorted ex vivo from peripheral blood. The DNA reads TGTGCCTGGAGTGAGTGGCAGGGTGAGACCCAGTACTTC. Translated, this gives CAWSEWQGETQYF. With the rest looked up from the reference TRBV30 and TRBJ2-5 genes rather than sequenced, the full variable domain is SQTIHQWPATLVQPVGSPLSLECTVEGTSNPNLYWYRQAAGRGLQLLFYSVGIGQISSEVPQNLSASRPQDRQFILSSKKLLLSDSGFYLCAWSEWQGETQYFGPGTRLLVL.